The present entry profiles one T cell receptor (beta chain) with its context. Its specificity is not known. Distinct nucleotide sequences in the sample also encode this CDR3. On average, the one heparinised blood draw given by each donor was about 100 mL. Without exception, sorted populations had purity beyond 95%. The authors reverse transcribed all of the isolated RNA, so sequencing captured expressed TCRB transcripts. Clones were sequenced by immunoSEQ multiplex PCR, and TCRdb holds only the in-frame ones, with some missing. The data contain hundreds of thousands of clones, over 10% of them singletons. This sample is part of a study of beta chain features in type 1 diabetes. General study points: Within the patient group, naive, central memory and Treg TCRB repertoires appeared more similar to each other than within healthy donors. All four CD4+ subsets from Type 1 diabetes patients carried moderately but significantly shorter TCRB CDR3s. Type 1 diabetes patients showed fewer insertions and more deletions at VDJ junctions.

CDR3 size: 14 residues. CDR1 and CDR2 from the germline V gene are SGHRS and YFSETQ. V lost 0 bases, J lost 1 base, and 7 bases lay in between. The clonotype originates from a man aged 18 to 30 with type 1 diabetes. V gene TRBV5-1 combines with J gene TRBJ2-5; D remains unclear. Sequenced material: naive CD4+ T cells from blood. The CDR3 reads CASSLVPGQETQYF. CDR3 DNA: TGCGCCAGCAGCTTGGTGCCCGGCCAAGAGACCCAGTACTTC.